This T cell receptor (beta chain) was observed in a study of cytomegalovirus exposure and HLA in healthy donors. Clones were read by immunoSEQ multiplex PCR, and TCRdb kept only the in-frame ones, dropping some. The table has 75,000 to 90,000 clones, less than 96% seen once; the top ten hold less than 2%. The study, taken as a whole, reports: As confirmed in vitro, a few CMV-associated chains were specific for CMV antigens. Both high specificity and high sensitivity reportedly marked the classifier's diagnosis of cytomegalovirus status.

As to this clone: No antigen is known for it.

Germline V CDR1 and CDR2: MNHEY, SMNVEV (reference sequence). The CDR3 is made up of 19 amino acids. J gave up 2 bases and V 6 bases, and 19 bases lay outside the gene matches. The J gene is TRBJ2-1, the V gene TRBV27; 7 bases align to TRBD1. Sequences were obtained from PBMCs. The TCR originated in a man younger than 35 in good health and CMV-seropositive. Here the CDR3 DNA reads TGTGCCAGCAGCGGTGGTTCCCAGACAGGGAAGAGGACCTACAATGAGCAGTTCTTC. This gives the protein CASSGGSQTGKRTYNEQFF.